This T cell receptor (beta chain) was captured by sequencing in a study of neurological immune-mediated disorders. Synthesis of cDNA was accomplished via 5'RACE employing 10-nucleotide random UMIs. TCRdb re-derived calls from the 5' RACE reads in MiXCR, one entry per CDR3 protein. The sample gives around 130,000 distinct CDR3 sequences, about 3.2% of which show up once; over 1% is in the top ten. Unsorted libraries were derived from 2 million PBMCs stored at -80 C. At least ten counts were recorded for this clonotype. Its antigen is as yet unknown. The study, taken as a whole, reports: The absence of any CDR3 amino acid sequence shared by expanded clones across subjects suggests that repertoires were private in all groups. Association of the multiple sclerosis repertoire cluster with clinical or MRI features was not observed for any feature.

Specimen: PBMCs. This receptor was taken from a woman aged 30 to 39 with multiple sclerosis.

The CDR3 bases are TGTGCCAGCAGCGGAGACCCGGGACGGGGGACCATAGCGGACTATGGCTACACCTTC. It specifies CASSGDPGRGTIADYGYTF. V is TRBV7-9 and J is TRBJ1-2; D is perhaps TRBD1 (5 bases). The CDR3 spans 19 residues. The V and J ends lost 5 bases and 3 bases respectively, with 28 bases between them. Germline V gene sequence: CDR1 SEHNR, CDR2 FQNEAQ (reference sequence).